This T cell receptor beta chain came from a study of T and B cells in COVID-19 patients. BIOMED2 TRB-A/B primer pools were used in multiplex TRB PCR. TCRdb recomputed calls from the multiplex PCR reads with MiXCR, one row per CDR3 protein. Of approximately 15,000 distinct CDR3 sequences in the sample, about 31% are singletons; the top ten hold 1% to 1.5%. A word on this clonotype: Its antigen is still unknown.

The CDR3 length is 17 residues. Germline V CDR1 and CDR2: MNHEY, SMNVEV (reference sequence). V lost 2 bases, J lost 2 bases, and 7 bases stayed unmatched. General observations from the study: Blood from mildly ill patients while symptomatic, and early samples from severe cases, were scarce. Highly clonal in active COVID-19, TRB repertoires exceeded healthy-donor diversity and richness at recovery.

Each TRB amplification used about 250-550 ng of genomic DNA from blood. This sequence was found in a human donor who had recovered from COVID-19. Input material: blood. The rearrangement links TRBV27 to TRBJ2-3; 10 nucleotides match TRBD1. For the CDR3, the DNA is TGTGCCAGCAGTTTAATATTCGGGACAGGGGCCACAGATACGCAGTATTTT. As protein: CASSLIFGTGATDTQYF.